The 5 T cell receptor beta chains listed next were all sequenced from one sample in a study of identical twins. One entry per CDR3 protein results from TCRdb running MiXCR on the 5' RACE reads. The data contain over 200,000 distinct CDR3 sequences, about 11% of them singletons. The sample taken for sequencing was memory T cells sorted from blood. These receptors were taken from a man in his forties or fifties in good health.

This clonotype was recorded at least ten times. The chain combines TRBV7-9 with TRBJ1-4; 7 bases match TRBD1. The CDR3 runs to 14 residues. V lost 1 base and J lost 8; bases outside the gene matches: 4. Germline assignment: CDR1 SEHNR and CDR2 FQNEAQ (reference sequence). The CDR3 spells CASSLGTGEEKLFF. CDR3 DNA sequence: TGTGCCAGCAGCTTAGGCACAGGGGAAGAAAAACTGTTTTTT.

This clonotype occurred many times. V gene TRBV20-1 combines with J gene TRBJ1-6; no clear D gene. Germline CDR1 reads DFQATT; CDR2 reads SNEGSKA (reference sequence). The CDR3 has 15 amino acids. V gave up 7 bases and J gave up 2 bases, with 15 bases separating them. For the CDR3, the DNA is TGCAGTGTTGGACGTTTAGGCACCTATAATTCACCCCTCCACTTT. Its protein product is CSVGRLGTYNSPLHF.

The chain recombines TRBV10-3 with TRBJ2-7, with 8 bases matching TRBD1. Germline CDR1 and CDR2: ENHRY and SYGVKD. The CDR3 is made up of 15 amino acids. The V segment lost 2 bases and the J segment 4 bases; nucleotides outside the gene matches: 7. As DNA, the CDR3 is TGTGCCATCAGTGAGGATCGCAGGGGGCTTTACGAGCAGTACTTC. It codes for CAISEDRRGLYEQYF.

This clonotype has at least ten counts. The J gene is TRBJ2-2, the V gene TRBV24-1; D remains unclear. This CDR3 has 16 amino acids. V was shortened by 3 bases and J by 5 bases, with 15 bases between the two germline ends. From germline, CDR1 is KGHDR and CDR2 SFDVKD. CDR3 nucleotide sequence: TGTGCCACCAGTGATGAACGGCGGACGCAGACCGGGGAGCTGTTTTTT. Its translation: CATSDERRTQTGELFF.

The chain has TRBV20-1 and TRBJ1-5, with 7 nucleotides matching TRBD1. The CDR3 covers 13 residues. Trimming at V came to 3 bases and at J to 12 bases, leaving 11 bases not matched to a gene. From germline, CDR1 is DFQATT and CDR2 SNEGSKA (reference sequence). This CDR3 reads CSARKTGEGLQHF. For the CDR3, the DNA is TGCAGTGCTAGGAAAACAGGGGAAGGACTCCAGCATTTT.